This TCR beta chain came from a study of identical twins. Findings and caveats of the study: Modelling approaches yielded underestimates of out-of-frame TCR alpha sharing between monozygotic twins.

TCRdb recomputed calls from the 5' RACE reads with MiXCR, one row per CDR3 protein. Among under 500,000 distinct CDR3 sequences listed, roughly 13% were seen once. Details on this clonotype: Antigen unknown.

Germline-derived CDR1 and CDR2 are MDHEN and SYDVKM. Trimming cost V 5 bases and J 4 bases, with 23 bases left between them. The CDR3 totals 17 residues. Separately, the same data were catalogued under a study of yellow fever vaccine responses in identical twins.

The sequence derives from a woman aged 18-35 years in good health. Specimen: CD4+ T cells sorted from blood. The chain couples TRBV28 to TRBJ2-5, with no clear D. The CDR3 bases are TGTGCCAGCAGTCACTCCCTGTTTCGGGTGGGTGCAGAGACCCAGTACTTC. Amino acids: CASSHSLFRVGAETQYF.